This is a list of T cell receptor beta chains from one sample in a study of cytomegalovirus exposure and HLA in healthy donors. Data came from immunoSEQ multiplex PCR; TCRdb stores just in-frame clones and leaves some out. The table records approximately 180,000 clones, over 70% of them present only once. Sequencing was done on a sample of PBMCs. These receptors all come from a woman aged 30 to 39 in good health and CMV-seropositive. Each CDR3 is given with its conserved first and last residue. A D gene is named only where the DNA matches it firmly. Clone sizes are given selectively: once, few, many, or a class where the clone is expanded.

V gene: TRBV7-8; clone size: NA; J gene: TRBJ2-1; D gene: TRBD2; CDR3 DNA: TGTGCCAGCAGCTTAGTTCGGTCTAGCGGCTATAACAATGAGCAGTTCTTC; CDR3 protein: CASSLVRSSGYNNEQFF
V gene: TRBV28; clone size: few; J gene: TRBJ2-5; D gene: TRBD1; CDR3 DNA: TGTGCCAGCAGCACGGACAGGGGCAAGACCCAGTACTTC; CDR3 protein: CASSTDRGKTQYF
V gene: TRBV2; clone size: NA; J gene: TRBJ2-7; D gene: NA; CDR3 DNA: TGTGCCAGCAGCCCAACAGGGCCACCCTACGAGCAGTACTTC; CDR3 protein: CASSPTGPPYEQYF
V gene: TRBV10-3; clone size: NA; J gene: TRBJ2-1; D gene: NA; CDR3 DNA: TGTGCCATCAGTGAGTCGAAGTGGGAGCGGGACATGGTTAATGAGCAGTTCTTC; CDR3 protein: CAISESKWERDMVNEQFF
V gene: TRBV7-8; clone size: NA; J gene: TRBJ2-7; D gene: TRBD1; CDR3 DNA: TGTGCCAGCAGCTTCGGGACAGGCCCCTCCTACGAGCAGTACTTC; CDR3 protein: CASSFGTGPSYEQYF
V gene: TRBV28; clone size: NA; J gene: TRBJ2-2; D gene: NA; CDR3 DNA: TGTGCCAGCAGTTTCAGGATATCGAACACCGGGGAGCTGTTTTTT; CDR3 protein: CASSFRISNTGELFF
V gene: TRBV10-1; clone size: NA; J gene: TRBJ1-2; D gene: NA; CDR3 DNA: TGCGCCAGCAGTGACCCCTGGCCAAAGGAGGGCTATGGCTACACCTTC; CDR3 protein: CASSDPWPKEGYGYTF
V gene: TRBV9; clone size: once; J gene: TRBJ1-1; D gene: NA; CDR3 DNA: TGTGCCAGCAGCTCCTGGGGCTACGACACTGAAGCTTTCTTT; CDR3 protein: CASSSWGYDTEAFF
V gene: TRBV28; clone size: NA; J gene: TRBJ2-7; D gene: TRBD1; CDR3 DNA: TGTGCCAGCAGTCAGACAGGGGACATAGACTACGAGCAGTACTTC; CDR3 protein: CASSQTGDIDYEQYF
V gene: TRBV7-2; clone size: few; J gene: TRBJ1-1; D gene: NA; CDR3 DNA: TGTGCCAGCAGCTTAGGCGGGGAGGGATTGGACACTGAAGCTTTCTTT; CDR3 protein: CASSLGGEGLDTEAFF
V gene: TRBV4-1; clone size: few; J gene: TRBJ1-1; D gene: NA; CDR3 DNA: TGCGCCAGCAGCCAAGCGGGAGGTAGTGTCACTGAAGCTTTCTTT; CDR3 protein: CASSQAGGSVTEAFF
V gene: TRBV30; clone size: NA; J gene: TRBJ1-5; D gene: NA; CDR3 DNA: TGTGCCTGGAGTGCGTTGAGAAGCGGTCAGCCCCAGCATTTT; CDR3 protein: CAWSALRSGQPQHF
V gene: TRBV25-1; clone size: few; J gene: TRBJ1-5; D gene: NA; CDR3 DNA: TGTGCCAGCAGTGACAGGGAAAATAGCAATCAGCCCCAGCATTTT; CDR3 protein: CASSDRENSNQPQHF
V gene: TRBV30; clone size: NA; J gene: TRBJ2-1; D gene: NA; CDR3 DNA: TGTGCCTGGAGTGTACTGAGAAGGTCCGGGGAGCAGTTCTTC; CDR3 protein: CAWSVLRRSGEQFF
V gene: TRBV28; clone size: NA; J gene: TRBJ1-3; D gene: NA; CDR3 DNA: TGTGCCAGCAGCCTCGGACTCTCTGGAAACACCATATATTTT; CDR3 protein: CASSLGLSGNTIYF
V gene: TRBV18; clone size: NA; J gene: TRBJ1-5; D gene: NA; CDR3 DNA: TGTGCCAGCTCACCACCCAATACTTTTACTACAACTAATCAGCCCCAGCATTTT; CDR3 protein: CASSPPNTFTTTNQPQHF
V gene: TRBV5-1; clone size: NA; J gene: TRBJ1-1; D gene: NA; CDR3 DNA: TGCGCCAGCAGCTTGGGGGCACACACTGAAGCTTTCTTT; CDR3 protein: CASSLGAHTEAFF
V gene: TRBV11-3; clone size: NA; J gene: TRBJ2-5; D gene: TRBD2; CDR3 DNA: TGTGCCAGCAACACTAGCCCACTAGCGGGAGGGATACAAGAGACCCAGTACTTC; CDR3 protein: CASNTSPLAGGIQETQYF